What follows are 23 T cell receptor beta chains derived from one specimen sequenced in a study of blood T cells in healthy people across ages. A second PCR of roughly 6 to 12 cycles used a sample-barcoded 5' primer and a J-beta primer mix. TCRdb itself ran the 5' RACE reads through MiXCR, one entry per CDR3 protein. In the table there are 700,000 to 850,000 distinct CDR3 sequences, roughly 40% of which are singletons. Sequenced: blood. These receptors all come from a man aged 18 to 29 in good health.

This chain uses TRBV7-9 with TRBJ2-1; 9 bases are a match to TRBD1. Trimming at V came to 4 bases and at J to 15 bases, leaving 7 bases not matched to a gene. The CDR3 is 12 residues long. Germline V gene lookup returns CDR1 SEHNR and CDR2 FQNEAQ (reference sequence). CDR3 sequence reads: CASSSTGQGRFF. The CDR3 coding sequence is TGTGCCAGCAGCTCCACCGGACAGGGGCGGTTCTTC. Filled out from reference TRBV7-9 and TRBJ2-1, the complete variable domain reads DTGVSQNPRHKITKRGQNVTFRCDPISEHNRLYWYRQTLGQGPEFLTYFQNEAQLEKSRLLSDRFSAERPKGSFSTLEIQRTEQGDSAMYLCASSSTGQGRFFGPGTRLTVL.

V usage is TRBV10-3 and J usage is TRBJ1-2, with 9 bases fitting TRBD1. CDR1 and CDR2 (germline): ENHRY, SYGVKD. The CDR3 extends over 17 amino acids. The trim removed 10 bases at V and 3 bases at J, leaving 18 bases unmatched. CDR3 sequence (DNA): TGTGCCACAAAGCCACCACAGGGGGCGTCTCAATACTATGGCTACACCTTC. Residues: CATKPPQGASQYYGYTF.

On this clonotype itself: The junction departs from the called germline gene at one end, perhaps through a read error. The rearrangement uses TRBV11-2 and TRBJ2-3; 10 bases map to TRBD2. This CDR3 region has 18 residues. Germline V gene data show CDR1 as SGHAT and CDR2 as FQNNGV. The CDR3 loop reads CVSSLRWSGGAVGDTQYF. The CDR3 DNA is TGTGTCAGCAGCTTAAGGTGGAGCGGGGGGGCCGTAGGAGATACGCAGTATTTT.

The gene calls are TRBV18 and TRBJ2-7; D unresolved. Germline V gene data show CDR1 as KGHSH and CDR2 as LQKENI. Trimming shortened V by 3 bases and J by 0 bases, and 15 bases separated the two germline ends. The CDR3 runs 16 residues. The CDR3 nucleotides are TGTGCCAGCTCACCTCGAAGTCTGAGCAGCTCCTACGAGCAGTACTTC. The encoded protein is CASSPRSLSSSYEQYF.

The chain carries TRBV20-1 and TRBJ2-3; 9 bases map to TRBD2. Germline-derived CDR1 and CDR2 are DFQATT and SNEGSKA (reference sequence). V was clipped by 5 bases and J by 4 bases; unmatched bases: 7. The CDR3 consists of 14 residues. The DNA of the CDR3 is TGCAGTGCTCCGCTAGCGGGGAGGGCAGATACGCAGTATTTT. Translating gives CSAPLAGRADTQYF.

This chain connects TRBV3-1 to TRBJ2-1; unclear D gene. Germline V gene data show CDR1 as LGHDT and CDR2 as YNNKEL (reference sequence). The CDR3 has 12 amino acids. V gave up 0 bases and J gave up 14 bases, with 11 bases separating them. CDR3 sequence reads: CASSQDWAIKFF. CDR3 DNA: TGTGCCAGCAGCCAAGATTGGGCGATAAAGTTCTTC.

This chain links TRBV7-2 with TRBJ2-5; no firm D call. Germline V gene sequence: CDR1 SGHTA, CDR2 FQGNSA. The CDR3 contains 13 residues. The V end was cut by 4 bases, the J end by 5 bases, with 11 bases between. In DNA, the CDR3 is TGTGCCAGCAGCTCTTCTTCCAGGGAGACCCAGTACTTC. Amino acid sequence: CASSSSSRETQYF.

This clonotype has more than one count but fewer than ten. The chain links TRBV20-1 to TRBJ1-5; the D is unclear. The V end lost 6 bases, the J end lost 1 base, and 13 bases lay between the germline ends. This CDR3 spans 14 amino acids. Looked up from germline, CDR1 is DFQATT and CDR2 is SNEGSKA (reference sequence). In DNA, the CDR3 is TGCAGTGCCTATCGGGCAGCCAGCAATCAGCCCCAGCATTTT. This gives the protein CSAYRAASNQPQHF.

The count of this clonotype is one. Germline is not matched at one junction end, which may reflect a read error. V is TRBV7-9 and J is TRBJ2-5; maybe TRBD2 (6 bases). The germline V gene encodes CDR1 SEHNR and CDR2 FQNEAQ (reference sequence). The CDR3 extends over 14 amino acids. The CDR3 DNA reads TGTGCCAGCAGCGTAGCAGGAGGGCCGGAGACCCAGTACTTC. Translation: CASSVAGGPETQYF. Supplemented by reference TRBV7-9 and TRBJ2-5, the full variable domain reads DTGVSQNPRHKITKRGQNVTFRCDPISEHNRLYWYRQTLGQGPEFLTYFQNEAQLEKSRLLSDRFSAERPKGSFSTLEIQRTEQGDSAMYLCASSVAGGPETQYFGPGTRLLVL.

This chain uses TRBV24-1 with TRBJ2-7; no clear D gene. The CDR3 runs to 13 residues. Germline V CDR1 and CDR2: KGHDR, SFDVKD. V was cut by 2 bases and J by 7 bases, with 11 bases left in between. CDR3 loop: CATSDSIYNEQYF. CDR3 coding DNA: TGTGCCACCAGTGATTCAATCTACAATGAGCAGTACTTC.

This clonotype was observed a few times. This chain joins TRBV6-2 or TRBV6-3 and TRBJ1-2, with 9 nucleotides matching TRBD1. The CDR3 totals 16 residues. The V gene's germline CDR1 is MNHEY and CDR2 SVGEGT. V shed 4 bases, J shed 5 bases, and the junction held 11 bases outside the gene matches. In nucleotides, the CDR3 is TGTGCCAGCAGTTCCCTTCCGGGACAGGGTTCTTATGGCTACACCTTC. Translation: CASSSLPGQGSYGYTF.

The chain employs TRBV4-3 and TRBJ2-7; possible D gene TRBD2, 5 bases. Germline V gene sequence: CDR1 LGHNA, CDR2 YSLEER. The CDR3 spans 15 residues. V was trimmed by 4 bases and J by 2 bases, leaving 15 bases between them. CDR3 region: CASSPRPGETYEQYF. In nucleotides, the CDR3 is TGCGCCAGCAGCCCCCGGCCCGGGGAAACCTACGAGCAGTACTTC.

Comments on this clonotype: A much larger clonotype is one base distant, so this may be a read error. Here the CDR3 reads CASTAGPADTQYF. The CDR3, as DNA: TGTGCCAGCACGGCGGGGCCGGCAGATACGCAGTATTTT. The chain has TRBV2 and TRBJ2-3, with D possibly being TRBD2 (6 bases). From germline, CDR1 is SNHLY and CDR2 FYNNEI. V lost 7 bases, J lost 4 bases, and 12 bases lay in between. This CDR3 has 13 residues.

The sample holds a few counts of this clonotype. The chain joins TRBV4-3 to TRBJ2-2; D ambiguous. The CDR3 is made up of 14 amino acids. Trimming took off 3 bases at V and 5 bases at J, with 10 bases between the two ends. The germline gives CDR1 LGHNA, CDR2 YSLEER. CDR3 in DNA: TGCGCCAGCAGCCATGCCTGGGGTACCGGGGAGCTGTTTTTT. It specifies CASSHAWGTGELFF.

V is TRBV10-3 and J is TRBJ1-2; TRBD1 matches 7 bases. Germline trimming cut 2 bases from V and 3 bases from J; bases unmatched to any gene: 9. This CDR3 contains 16 residues. Germline V gene sequence: CDR1 ENHRY, CDR2 SYGVKD. For the CDR3, the DNA is TGTGCCATCAGTGAGGACAGGGAGTATAAAGACTATGGCTACACCTTC. Amino acid sequence: CAISEDREYKDYGYTF.

This clonotype was observed many times. This sequence joins TRBV29-1 and TRBJ2-4; no reliable D call. Germline-derived CDR1 and CDR2 are SQVTM and ANQGSEA. V dropped 7 bases and J dropped 6 bases, with 16 bases sitting between them. The CDR3 totals 13 residues. CDR3 amino acids: CSARTPLTNIQYF. The CDR3, as DNA: TGCAGCGCTAGGACCCCTCTCACAAACATTCAGTACTTC.

This clonotype was counted many times. The chain combines TRBV12-3 or TRBV12-4 with TRBJ1-2; TRBD1 matches 7 bases. V dropped 6 bases and J dropped 1; count of bases not matched to a gene: 14. This CDR3 has 17 amino acids. The CDR3 is CASRAWDSQRHNYGYTF. In DNA, the CDR3 is TGTGCCAGCAGGGCATGGGACAGCCAGAGACATAACTATGGCTACACCTTC.

The V gene is TRBV13, the J gene TRBJ1-1; the D gene is possibly TRBD1 (5 bases). Germline CDR1 and CDR2: PRHDT and FYEKMQ (reference sequence). Between the trimmed V and J ends, which lost 5 bases and 7 bases, there was a span of 14 bases. This CDR3 spans 13 amino acids. The chain's CDR3 is CASSALGTREAFF. CDR3 in DNA: TGTGCCAGCAGCGCCCTTGGGACCCGTGAAGCTTTCTTT.

CDR3 amino acids: CASSERASYGYTF. The CDR3 coding sequence is TGTGCCAGCAGTGAAAGGGCCTCTTATGGCTACACCTTC. The genes are TRBV2 and TRBJ1-2; no definite D call. The germline V gene has CDR1 SNHLY and CDR2 FYNNEI. V was trimmed by 2 bases and J by 5 bases, leaving 9 bases between them. The CDR3 extends over 13 amino acids.

V gene TRBV19 combines with J gene TRBJ1-1; unclear D gene. The germline V and J ends were trimmed by 5 bases and 0 bases, with 1 base remaining between them. CDR1 is LNHDA and CDR2 is SQIVND in the germline V gene (reference sequence). The CDR3 sequence is 11 residues long. In DNA, the CDR3 is TGTGCCAGTAGTGTGAACACTGAAGCTTTCTTT. Translating gives CASSVNTEAFF.

This clonotype appeared many times. This chain uses TRBV7-3 with TRBJ2-3; 9 nucleotides agree with TRBD2. This CDR3 contains 19 residues. Germline CDR1 is SGHTA and CDR2 is FQGTGA. V lost 5 bases to trimming and J lost 1 base; unmatched junction nucleotides: 16. Here the CDR3 DNA reads TGTGCCAGCAGCCCGGCGAGGCTAGCGGGGATTTTTGGCACAGATACGCAGTATTTT. The encoded protein is CASSPARLAGIFGTDTQYF. Supplemented by reference TRBV7-3 and TRBJ2-3, the full variable domain reads GAGVSQTPSNKVTEKGKYVELRCDPISGHTALYWYRQSLGQGPEFLIYFQGTGAADDSGLPNDRFFAVRPEGSVSTLKIQRTERGDSAVYLCASSPARLAGIFGTDTQYFGPGTRLTVL.

As concerns this clonotype: The junction differs from germline at one of its ends, possibly a read error. V and J are TRBV12-3 or TRBV12-4 and TRBJ2-1, with TRBD1 matching over 7 bases. CDR3 length: 16 residues. CDR3 coding DNA: TGTGCCAGCAGTTTAGGCCACAGGGGATCGTACAATGGGCAGTTCTTC. Its protein is CASSLGHRGSYNGQFF.

The table lists this clonotype with a few counts. This chain joins TRBV4-3 and TRBJ2-5, with D possibly matching TRBD2 (6 bases). Per germline, CDR1 LGHNA and CDR2 YSLEER. V lost 4 bases and J 0 bases, leaving 24 bases between the germline ends. This CDR3 comprises 19 residues. The CDR3 region is CASSRGEWELREYQETQYF. The CDR3 region has the DNA TGCGCCAGCAGCCGGGGGGAATGGGAGTTGAGAGAGTACCAAGAGACCCAGTACTTC.